This TCR beta chain appears in the sequencing data of a study of blood T cell repertoires in COVID-19. In the study overall: Samples came from the United States, Italy and Spain, spanning acute and convalescent COVID-19. From T cells, B-cell-depleted T cells, or PBMCs came the material, which was cDNA or gDNA.

V lost 9 bases to trimming and J lost 6 bases, with 12 bases between them. The germline CDR1 and CDR2 sequences are LNHDA and SQIVND (reference sequence). This CDR3 spans 11 amino acids. This clone was found many times. Methods used by the authors: Counts of nucleated cells, estimated from reference gene primer amplification, were obtained. The method was immunoSEQ multiplex PCR; TCRdb's version includes in-frame clones alone and lacks a portion of them. The V and J calls and clone size are taken from that table; D and trimming were inferred from the DNA. Counted here are roughly 150,000 clones, 78% occurring once; the ten biggest clones make up 5% to 7%. Individuals drawn from 24 US areas were about 18 to 95 years old.

The chain joins TRBV19 to TRBJ2-7, with a tentative D call TRBD1 (5 bases). The sequence was collected from a woman aged 45-65 years who had recovered from COVID-19. The sequencing sample was made of PBMCs or T cells enriched from blood (not recorded which). CDR3 sequence reads: CASTSGREQYF. CDR3 nucleotides: TGTGCCAGCACCTCAGGGCGCGAGCAGTACTTC.